This T cell receptor beta chain originates from a study of post-analysis software for immune sequencing data. Study information: In terms of disease course, relapsing-remitting, secondary progressive and progressive-relapsing multiple sclerosis were included. Whole-study findings and limits: Same-batch preparations were strongly co-clustered by F measure. Compared against controls, patients with multiple sclerosis displayed significantly lower normalized Chao1 diversity. About 5 TRBV segments occurring more often in patients than controls included TRBV5-6, TRBV5-1 and TRBV20-1.

The table lists this clonotype with a few counts. The antigen remains unidentified. Unique molecular identifiers tagged the TCR beta cDNA libraries. Yield was some 540,000 cDNA molecules from roughly 0.93 to 9.6 million T cells. TCRdb re-called the PCR reads with MiXCR, one entry per CDR3 protein. The repertoire has roughly 730,000 distinct CDR3 sequences, just under 30% of them found once; the top ten carry 0.55% to 0.65%. V lost 0 bases, J lost 2 bases, and 10 bases stayed unmatched. This CDR3 is built from 16 residues. CDR1 and CDR2 (germline): DFQATT, SNEGSKA (reference sequence). Sequencing used blood. This rearrangement joins TRBV20-1 to TRBJ2-7; 7 bases map to TRBD2. The receptor's source is a girl aged 5-17 years with multiple sclerosis. CDR3 DNA sequence: TGCAGTGCTAGAGATCGGAATAGCGGGTCTCCCTACGAGCAGTACTTC. It translates to CSARDRNSGSPYEQYF.